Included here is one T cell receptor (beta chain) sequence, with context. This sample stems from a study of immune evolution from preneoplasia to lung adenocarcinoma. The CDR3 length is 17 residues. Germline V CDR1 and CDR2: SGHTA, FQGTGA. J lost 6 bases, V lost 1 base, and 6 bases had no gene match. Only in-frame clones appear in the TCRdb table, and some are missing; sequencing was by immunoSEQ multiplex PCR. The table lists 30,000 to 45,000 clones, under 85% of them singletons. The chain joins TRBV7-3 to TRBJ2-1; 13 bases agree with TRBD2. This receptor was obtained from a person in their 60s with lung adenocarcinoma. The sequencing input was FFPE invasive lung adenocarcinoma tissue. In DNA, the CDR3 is TGTGCCAGCAGCTTAAAGTCGGGACTAGCGGGGAGCAATGAGCAGTTCTTC. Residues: CASSLKSGLAGSNEQFF.